The T cell receptor (beta chain) under discussion was sequenced for a study of blood T cells in healthy people across ages. CDR1 and CDR2 (germline): MNHEY, SMNVEV (reference sequence). The germline V and J ends were trimmed by 5 bases and 4 bases, with 13 bases remaining between them. The CDR3 is made up of 14 amino acids. Of note for this clonotype: Its cognate antigen is unknown.

Study results and limitations: Roughly linear declines in TCR beta diversity per million T cells occurred with age.

Sample-barcoded 5' priming and a J-beta primer mix drove a second PCR of about 7 to 12 cycles. Template switching added a 12-random-nucleotide identifier to every cDNA molecule. Using its own MiXCR run on the 5' RACE reads, TCRdb lists one record per CDR3 protein. In the table there are approximately 1.5 million distinct CDR3 sequences, about 32% of which are singletons. What was sequenced was blood. The rearrangement joins TRBV27 to TRBJ2-3; D may match TRBD1 or TRBD2 (5 bases each). The source is a woman between 25 and 40 years old in good health. DNA for the CDR3: TGTGCCAGCAGTGTCACGGGACCCTCAGATACGCAGTATTTT. It encodes CASSVTGPSDTQYF.